This T cell receptor (beta chain) was sequenced for a study of OX40 agonist ivuxolimab in advanced cancers. Background on the study: The dose-escalation group included hepatocellular carcinoma, melanoma, renal cell carcinoma and head and neck cancer.

Some clones are missing from TCRdb's copy, which holds only in-frame ones; the method was immunoSEQ multiplex PCR. In the table there are about 69,000 clones, approximately 81% of which are singletons. As to this clone: The antigen is not known.

V shed 7 bases, J shed 3 bases, and the junction held 10 bases outside the gene matches. Germline CDR1 MDHEN, CDR2 SYDVKM. The CDR3 contains 16 residues. Study-level results: The authors also found low normalized T-cell clonal expansion in some nonresponders.

V and J are TRBV28 and TRBJ1-5; TRBD1 matches 9 bases. The sequences come from CD4+ or CD8+ T cells sorted from blood, collected in a trial of the OX40 agonist ivuxolimab. This receptor was obtained from an adult with an advanced solid tumor such as melanoma, head and neck, liver or kidney cancer. For the CDR3, the DNA is TGTGCCAGCATCTGGGCGGGACAGGGTTCCAATCAGCCCCAGCATTTT. Encoded protein: CASIWAGQGSNQPQHF.